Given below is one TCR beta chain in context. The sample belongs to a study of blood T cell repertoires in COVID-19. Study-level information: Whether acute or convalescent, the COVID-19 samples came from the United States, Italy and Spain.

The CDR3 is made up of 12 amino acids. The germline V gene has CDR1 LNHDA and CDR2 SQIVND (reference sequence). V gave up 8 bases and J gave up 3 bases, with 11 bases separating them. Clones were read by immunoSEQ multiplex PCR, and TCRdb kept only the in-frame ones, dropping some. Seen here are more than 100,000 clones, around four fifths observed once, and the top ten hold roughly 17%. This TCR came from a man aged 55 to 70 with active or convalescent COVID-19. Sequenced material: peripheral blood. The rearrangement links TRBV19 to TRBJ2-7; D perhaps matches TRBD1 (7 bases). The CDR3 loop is CASGRDSYEQYF. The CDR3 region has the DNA TGTGCCAGTGGGCGGGACAGCTACGAGCAGTACTTC.